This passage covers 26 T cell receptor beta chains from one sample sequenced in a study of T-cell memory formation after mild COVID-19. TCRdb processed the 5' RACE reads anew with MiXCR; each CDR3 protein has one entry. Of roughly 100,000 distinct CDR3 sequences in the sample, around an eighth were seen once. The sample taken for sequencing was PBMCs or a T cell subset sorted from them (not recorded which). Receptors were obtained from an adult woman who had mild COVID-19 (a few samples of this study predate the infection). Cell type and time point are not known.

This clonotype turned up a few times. CDR3 region: CASSQDRWGTTNNEQFF. CDR3 bases: TGTGCCAGCAGCCAAGATCGGTGGGGGACTACAAACAATGAGCAGTTCTTC. This chain uses TRBV4-2 with TRBJ2-1; 7 nucleotides agree with TRBD2. The trim removed 0 bases at V and 5 bases at J, leaving 10 bases unmatched. Germline CDR1 is LGHNA and CDR2 is YNFKEQ. The CDR3 is 17 amino acids.

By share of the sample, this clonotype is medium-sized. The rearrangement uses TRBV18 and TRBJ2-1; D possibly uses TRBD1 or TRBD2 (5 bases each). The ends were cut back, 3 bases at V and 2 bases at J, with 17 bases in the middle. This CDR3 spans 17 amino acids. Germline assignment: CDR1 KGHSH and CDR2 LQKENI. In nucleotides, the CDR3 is TGTGCCAGCTCACCTCAGACCGGGACGGATCCCTACAATGAGCAGTTCTTC. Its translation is CASSPQTGTDPYNEQFF. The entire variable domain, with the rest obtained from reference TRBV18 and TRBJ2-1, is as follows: NAGVMQNPRHLVRRRGQEARLRCSPMKGHSHVYWYRQLPEEGLKFMVYLQKENIIDESGMPKERFSAEFPKEGPSILRIQQVVRGDSAAYFCASSPQTGTDPYNEQFFGPGTRLTVL.

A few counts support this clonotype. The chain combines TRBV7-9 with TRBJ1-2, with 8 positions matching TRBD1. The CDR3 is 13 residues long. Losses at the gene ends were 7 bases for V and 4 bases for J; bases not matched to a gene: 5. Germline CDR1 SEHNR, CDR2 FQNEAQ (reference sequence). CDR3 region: CASTHRGSYGYTF. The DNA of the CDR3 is TGTGCCAGCACCCACAGGGGGAGCTATGGCTACACCTTC. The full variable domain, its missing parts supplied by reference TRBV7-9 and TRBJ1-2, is DTGVSQNPRHKITKRGQNVTFRCDPISEHNRLYWYRQTLGQGPEFLTYFQNEAQLEKSRLLSDRFSAERPKGSFSTLEIQRTEQGDSAMYLCASTHRGSYGYTFGSGTRLTVV.

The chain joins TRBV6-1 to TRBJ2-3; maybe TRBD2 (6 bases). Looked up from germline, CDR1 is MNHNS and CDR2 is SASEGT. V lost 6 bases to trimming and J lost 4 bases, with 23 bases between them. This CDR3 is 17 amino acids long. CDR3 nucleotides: TGTGCCAGCAGCGGCGACATAGTTGTAGGGGACTCAGATACGCAGTATTTT. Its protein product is CASSGDIVVGDSDTQYF.

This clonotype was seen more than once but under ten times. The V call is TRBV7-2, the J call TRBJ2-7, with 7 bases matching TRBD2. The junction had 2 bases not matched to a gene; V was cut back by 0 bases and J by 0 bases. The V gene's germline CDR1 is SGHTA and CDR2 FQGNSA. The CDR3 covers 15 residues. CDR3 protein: CASSLAAGVSYEQYF. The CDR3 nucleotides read TGTGCCAGCAGCTTAGCGGCGGGAGTCTCCTACGAGCAGTACTTC.

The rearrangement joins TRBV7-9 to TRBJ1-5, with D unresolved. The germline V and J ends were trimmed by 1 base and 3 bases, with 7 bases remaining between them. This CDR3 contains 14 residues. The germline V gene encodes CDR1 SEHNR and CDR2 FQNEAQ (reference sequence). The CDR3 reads CASSLGGPNQPQHF. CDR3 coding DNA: TGTGCCAGCAGCTTAGGTGGCCCCAATCAGCCCCAGCATTTT.

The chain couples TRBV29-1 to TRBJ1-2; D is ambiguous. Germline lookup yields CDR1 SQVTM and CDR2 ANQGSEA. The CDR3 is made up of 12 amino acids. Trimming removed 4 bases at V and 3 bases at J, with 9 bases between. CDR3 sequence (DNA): TGCAGCGTTGCACACAGTGACTATGGCTACACCTTC. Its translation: CSVAHSDYGYTF.

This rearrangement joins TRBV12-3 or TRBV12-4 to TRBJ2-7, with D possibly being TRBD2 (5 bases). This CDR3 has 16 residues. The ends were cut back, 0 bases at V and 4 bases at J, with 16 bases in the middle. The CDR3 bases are TGTGCCAGCAGTTTAGCCAACGGGGTTTATACGTACGAGCAGTACTTC. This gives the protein CASSLANGVYTYEQYF.

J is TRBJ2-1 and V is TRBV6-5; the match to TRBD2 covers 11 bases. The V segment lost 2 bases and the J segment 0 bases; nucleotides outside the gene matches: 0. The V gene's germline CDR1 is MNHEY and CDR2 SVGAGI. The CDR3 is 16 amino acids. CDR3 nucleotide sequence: TGTGCCAGCAGTTACACTAGCGGGAGCTCCTACAATGAGCAGTTCTTC. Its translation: CASSYTSGSSYNEQFF.

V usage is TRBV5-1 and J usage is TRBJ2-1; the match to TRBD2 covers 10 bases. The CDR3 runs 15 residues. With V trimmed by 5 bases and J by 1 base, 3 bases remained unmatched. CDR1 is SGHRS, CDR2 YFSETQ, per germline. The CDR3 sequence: CASSLAGVSYNEQFF. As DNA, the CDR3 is TGCGCCAGCAGTCTAGCGGGAGTATCCTACAATGAGCAGTTCTTC.

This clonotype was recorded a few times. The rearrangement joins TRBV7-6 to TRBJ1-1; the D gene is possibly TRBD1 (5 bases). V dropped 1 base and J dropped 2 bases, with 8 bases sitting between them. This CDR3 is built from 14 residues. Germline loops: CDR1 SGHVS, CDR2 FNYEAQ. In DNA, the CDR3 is TGTGCCAGCAGCTTAGAGGGGCTTAACACTGAAGCTTTCTTT. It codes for CASSLEGLNTEAFF.

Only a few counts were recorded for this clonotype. CDR3 DNA sequence: TGCAGTGCTGACACAACCGGGACAGCCTATGGCTACACCTTC. Its protein product is CSADTTGTAYGYTF. The J gene is TRBJ1-2, the V gene TRBV20-1, with 7 bases that match TRBD1. V lost 5 bases, J lost 4 bases, and 10 bases stayed unmatched. There are 14 residues in the CDR3. Germline assignment: CDR1 DFQATT and CDR2 SNEGSKA (reference sequence).

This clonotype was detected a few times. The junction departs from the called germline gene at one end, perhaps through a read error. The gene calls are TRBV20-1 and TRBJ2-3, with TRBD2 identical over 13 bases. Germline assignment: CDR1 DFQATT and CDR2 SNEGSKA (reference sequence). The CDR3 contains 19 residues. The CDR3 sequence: CSASGLAGVVFRHTDTQYF. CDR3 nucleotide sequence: TGCAGTGCATCCGGACTAGCGGGAGTTGTGTTTCGACACACAGACACGCAGTATTTT.

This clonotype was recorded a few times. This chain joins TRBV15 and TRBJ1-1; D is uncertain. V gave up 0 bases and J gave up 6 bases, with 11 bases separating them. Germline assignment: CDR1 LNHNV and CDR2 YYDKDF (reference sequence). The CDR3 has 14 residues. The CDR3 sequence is CATSRDRGSPEAFF. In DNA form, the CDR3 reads TGTGCCACCAGCAGAGATCGAGGGTCCCCTGAAGCTTTCTTT.

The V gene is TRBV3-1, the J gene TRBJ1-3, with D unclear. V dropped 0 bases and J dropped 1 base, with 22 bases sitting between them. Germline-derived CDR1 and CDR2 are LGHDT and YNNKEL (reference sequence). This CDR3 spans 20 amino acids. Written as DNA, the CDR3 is TGTGCCAGCAGCCAAGATATAAGGACGTCCTTTCCACCATCTGGAAACACCATATATTTT. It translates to CASSQDIRTSFPPSGNTIYF.

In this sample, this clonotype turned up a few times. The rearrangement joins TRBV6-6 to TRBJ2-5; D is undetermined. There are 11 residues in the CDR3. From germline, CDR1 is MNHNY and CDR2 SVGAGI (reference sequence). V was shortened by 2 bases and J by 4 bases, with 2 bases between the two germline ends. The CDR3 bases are TGTGCCAGCAGTTACGGAGAGACCCAGTACTTC. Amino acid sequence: CASSYGETQYF.

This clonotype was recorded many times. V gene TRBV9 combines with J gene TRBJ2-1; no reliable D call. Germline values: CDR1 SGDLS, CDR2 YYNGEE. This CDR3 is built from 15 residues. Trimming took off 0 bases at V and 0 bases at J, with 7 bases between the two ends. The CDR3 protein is CASSVEASSYNEQFF. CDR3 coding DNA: TGTGCCAGCAGCGTAGAGGCGAGCTCCTACAATGAGCAGTTCTTC. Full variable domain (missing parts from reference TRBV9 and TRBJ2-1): DSGVTQTPKHLITATGQRVTLRCSPRSGDLSVYWYQQSLDQGLQFLIQYYNGEERAKGNILERFSAQQFPDLHSELNLSSLELGDSALYFCASSVEASSYNEQFFGPGTRLTVL.

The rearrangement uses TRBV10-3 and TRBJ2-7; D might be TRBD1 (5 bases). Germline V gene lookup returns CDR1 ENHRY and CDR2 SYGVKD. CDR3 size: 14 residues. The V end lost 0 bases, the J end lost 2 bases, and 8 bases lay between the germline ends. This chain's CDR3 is CAISESWGTYEQYF. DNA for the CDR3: TGTGCCATCAGTGAGTCCTGGGGCACCTACGAGCAGTACTTC.

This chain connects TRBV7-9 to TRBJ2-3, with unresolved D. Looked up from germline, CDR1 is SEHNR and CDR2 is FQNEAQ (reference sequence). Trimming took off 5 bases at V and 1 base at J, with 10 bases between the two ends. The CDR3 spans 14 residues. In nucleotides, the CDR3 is TGTGCCAGCAGCCCGCAAAGGCGCACAGATACGCAGTATTTT. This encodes CASSPQRRTDTQYF.

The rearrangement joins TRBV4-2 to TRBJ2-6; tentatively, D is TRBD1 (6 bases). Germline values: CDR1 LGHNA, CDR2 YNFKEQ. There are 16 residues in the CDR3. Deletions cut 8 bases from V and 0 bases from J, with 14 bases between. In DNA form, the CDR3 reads TGTGCCAGCGTCGACAGGTACAGCTCTGGGGCCAACGTCCTGACTTTC. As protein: CASVDRYSSGANVLTF.

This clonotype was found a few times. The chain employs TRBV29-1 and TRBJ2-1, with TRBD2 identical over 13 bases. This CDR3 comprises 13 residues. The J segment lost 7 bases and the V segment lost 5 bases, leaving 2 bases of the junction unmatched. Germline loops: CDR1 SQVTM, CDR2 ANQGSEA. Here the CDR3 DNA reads TGCAGCGTTCCGGGACTAGCGGGGAATGAGCAGTTCTTC. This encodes CSVPGLAGNEQFF.

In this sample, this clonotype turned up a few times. CDR3 amino acids: CASSVGLAAHNEQFF. DNA of the CDR3: TGTGCCAGCAGCGTGGGGCTAGCGGCCCACAATGAGCAGTTCTTC. This sequence joins TRBV9 and TRBJ2-1; 7 positions agree with TRBD2. Losses at the gene ends were 2 bases for V and 5 bases for J; bases not matched to a gene: 7. This CDR3 has 15 amino acids. CDR1 and CDR2 (germline): SGDLS, YYNGEE.

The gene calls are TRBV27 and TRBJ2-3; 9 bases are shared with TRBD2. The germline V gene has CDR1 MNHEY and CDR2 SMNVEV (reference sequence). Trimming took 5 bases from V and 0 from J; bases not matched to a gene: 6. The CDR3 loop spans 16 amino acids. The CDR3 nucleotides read TGTGCCAGCAGTGTACTAACTAGCGGGAGCACAGATACGCAGTATTTT. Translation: CASSVLTSGSTDTQYF.

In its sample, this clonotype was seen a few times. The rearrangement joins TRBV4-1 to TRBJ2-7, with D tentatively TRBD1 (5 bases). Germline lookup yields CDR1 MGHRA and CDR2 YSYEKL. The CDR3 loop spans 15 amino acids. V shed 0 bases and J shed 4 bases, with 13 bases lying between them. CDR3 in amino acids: CASSQEDSPWYEQYF. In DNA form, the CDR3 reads TGCGCCAGCAGCCAAGAAGACAGCCCCTGGTACGAGCAGTACTTC.

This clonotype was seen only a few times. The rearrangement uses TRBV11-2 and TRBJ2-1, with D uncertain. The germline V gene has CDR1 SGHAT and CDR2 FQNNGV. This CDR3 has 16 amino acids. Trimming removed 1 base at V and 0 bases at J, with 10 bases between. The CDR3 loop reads CASSLGLGSSYNEQFF. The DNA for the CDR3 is TGTGCCAGCAGCTTAGGTCTAGGCAGCTCCTACAATGAGCAGTTCTTC.

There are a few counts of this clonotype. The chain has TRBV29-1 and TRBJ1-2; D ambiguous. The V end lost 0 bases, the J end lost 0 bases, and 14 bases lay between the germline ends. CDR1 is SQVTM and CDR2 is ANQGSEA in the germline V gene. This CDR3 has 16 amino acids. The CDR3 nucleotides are TGCAGCGTTGAAGATTTTTCGGGAAGAACTAACTATGGCTACACCTTC. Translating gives CSVEDFSGRTNYGYTF.